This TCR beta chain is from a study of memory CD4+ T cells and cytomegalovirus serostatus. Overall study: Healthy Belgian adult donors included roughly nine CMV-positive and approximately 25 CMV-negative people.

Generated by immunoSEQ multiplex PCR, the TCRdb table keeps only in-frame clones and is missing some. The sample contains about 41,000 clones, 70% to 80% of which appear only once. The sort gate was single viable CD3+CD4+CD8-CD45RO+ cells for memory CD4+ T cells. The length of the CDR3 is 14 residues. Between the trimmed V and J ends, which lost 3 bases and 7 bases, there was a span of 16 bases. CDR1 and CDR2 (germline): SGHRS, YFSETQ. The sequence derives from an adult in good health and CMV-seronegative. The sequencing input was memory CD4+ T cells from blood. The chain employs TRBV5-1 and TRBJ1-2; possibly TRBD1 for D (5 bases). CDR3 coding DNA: TGCGCCAGCAGCTCAGCAGGGTTATCCTCTGGCTACACCTTC. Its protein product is CASSSAGLSSGYTF.